This T cell receptor beta chain was recorded in a study of a mutant IDH1 vaccine in newly diagnosed glioma listed by TCRdb under 2021. About the study as a whole: The approximately 29 treated patients were roughly 62% male and roughly 40% female, with a mean age of 40.4 years. Before enrollment, most patients had been given radiochemotherapy with temozolomide as standard therapy, while the rest had received either radiotherapy alone or temozolomide alone. Six visits were used for peripheral blood collection: V03 (baseline), V05, V07, V10, V12 and V13. For exploratory analyses, about two dozen treated patients had longitudinal TCRB deep sequencing done wherever samples were available.

The investigation overall reported the following: The authors noted that analyses of patient blood samples could not be reproduced because of sample limitations. Selection of PBMC samples for TCRB deep sequencing was based on availability. No apparent relationship was observed between pseudoprogression and alterations in the top peripheral T cell clonotypes detected by TCRB sequencing. Immune responses induced by the vaccine were seen in roughly 95% of patients across multiple MHC alleles.

The protocol used for the library was the immunoSEQ multiplex PCR assay. Rearranged TCR beta chain sequences were amplified using the hsTCRB Kit according to the manufacturer's protocol. TCRB libraries were sequenced on an Illumina MiSeq. Regarding the original processing steps: Demultiplexing, trimming and gene mapping were performed with the kit vendor's proprietary platform. What TCRdb holds here is the immuneACCESS table cut down to in-frame rearrangements. Part of the clones is not present; checked against another copy, under half of the missing clones reflect an unresolved V gene, and the others are unexplained. From that table come the V and J calls and clone size; the DNA was used to work out D and trimming. The sample table lists more than 50,000 clones, approximately 83% of them with a count of one. Of the sample, 2.9% is held by the ten largest clones. A remark on this clone: The antigen it recognizes is unknown. No clone much larger than this one lies a single base away; base qualities are absent.

V is reduced by 1 base and J by 5 bases, leaving a spacing of 11 bases between them. Per the germline V gene (reference sequence), SEHNR is the CDR1 and FQNEAQ is the CDR2. The cysteine opens and the phenylalanine closes a CDR3 of 15 amino acids. This entry keeps only the CDR3 DNA: 45 bases, framed from base 1. This specimen's time point label, interpreted: baseline, week 1 (first vaccination visit). This sample's treatment or condition label indicates: pre-vaccination baseline after standard-of-care therapy. All donors had newly diagnosed IDH1-mutant astrocytomas of WHO grade 3 or 4 that showed loss of nuclear ATRX. The samples were drawn from NOA16, a multicentre, single-arm, open-label phase I trial in Germany that tested a mutant IDH1 peptide vaccine in humans for the first time. Blood drawn at visit V03 was used as the baseline sample for immunogenicity testing. Genomic DNA for TCRB sequencing was isolated from EDTA blood with the DNeasy Blood and Tissue Kit.

The sequence came from a young man with glioma. The material was PBMCs, obtained from a glioma patient treated with radiotherapy, temozolomide or both. The chain is assembled from TRBV7-9 and TRBJ1-4; the D gene identity is not certain. CDR3 loop: CASSLGPSNNEKLFF. The sequenced DNA: TGTGCCAGCAGCTTAGGACCGTCAAACAATGAAAAACTGTTTTTT.